The 15 T cell receptor beta chains listed next were all sequenced from one sample in a study of blood T cell repertoires in COVID-19. Produced via immunoSEQ multiplex PCR; TCRdb's table is partial and in-frame only. The repertoire holds 350,000 to 400,000 clones, with nearly 90% as singletons. Sequenced material: peripheral blood. These receptors all come from a man between 18 and 35 years old with active or convalescent COVID-19.

The chain links TRBV7-6 to TRBJ2-7; D is ambiguous. Looked up from germline, CDR1 is SGHVS and CDR2 is FNYEAQ. With 5 bases removed from V and 7 bases from J, the gap between germline ends came to 15 bases. The CDR3 has 13 residues. The DNA for the CDR3 is TGTGCCAGCAGCACGATCCCCCAGGAAGAGCAGTACTTC. Protein: CASSTIPQEEQYF.

This clone was seen a single time. The chain joins TRBV4-2 to TRBJ1-4, with 9 bases aligning to TRBD1. V lost 4 bases to trimming and J lost 6 bases; unmatched junction nucleotides: 3. From germline, CDR1 is LGHNA and CDR2 YNFKEQ. The CDR3 is 14 amino acids. The CDR3 DNA sequence: TGTGCCAGCAGCCCGGACAGGGGCGATGAAAAACTGTTTTTT. It specifies CASSPDRGDEKLFF.

The sample holds one count of this clone. J is TRBJ2-1 and V is TRBV29-1; 13 bases align to TRBD2. CDR1 SQVTM and CDR2 ANQGSEA come from the germline V gene. Trimming removed 1 base from V and 5 bases from J; junction bases left unmatched: 5. This CDR3 has 16 amino acids. The CDR3 coding sequence is TGCAGCGTTGAAGGAGGGACTAGCGGGACCCACAATGAGCAGTTCTTC. Translation: CSVEGGTSGTHNEQFF.

The CDR3 sequence is CASSYPGQGSEQFF. The CDR3 region has the DNA TGTGCCAGCAGCTACCCGGGACAGGGTAGTGAGCAGTTCTTC. The J gene is TRBJ2-1, the V gene TRBV11-3; TRBD1 matches 9 bases. Germline loops: CDR1 SGHNT, CDR2 YENEEA. The CDR3 length is 14 residues. V shed 4 bases and J 9 bases; nucleotides not matched to a gene: 7. The full variable domain, with the rest looked up from reference TRBV11-3 and TRBJ2-1, is EAGVVQSPRYKIIEKKQPVAFWCNPISGHNTLYWYLQNLGQGPELLIRYENEEAVDDSQLPKDRFSAERLKGVDSTLKIQPAELGDSAVYLCASSYPGQGSEQFFGPGTRLTVL.

The chain joins TRBV2 to TRBJ1-6; 8 bases are a match to TRBD1. With V trimmed by 4 bases and J by 8 bases, 4 bases remained unmatched. From germline, CDR1 is SNHLY and CDR2 FYNNEI. This CDR3 comprises 14 residues. The CDR3 sequence is CASSATGADSPLHF. The CDR3, as DNA: TGTGCCAGCAGTGCGACAGGGGCCGATTCACCCCTCCACTTT. Combining the CDR3 with reference TRBV2 and TRBJ1-6 gives the whole variable domain EPEVTQTPSHQVTQMGQEVILRCVPISNHLYFYWYRQILGQKVEFLVSFYNNEISEKSEIFDDQFSVERPDGSNFTLKIRSTKLEDSAMYFCASSATGADSPLHFGNGTRLTVT.

The gene calls are TRBV2 and TRBJ1-4, with 8 bases lining up with TRBD1. V lost 7 bases, J lost 1 base, and 11 bases stayed unmatched. Germline V lookup: CDR1 SNHLY, CDR2 FYNNEI. The CDR3 has 17 residues. The CDR3 loop is CASKRGQGGGTNEKLFF. The CDR3 DNA sequence: TGTGCCAGCAAAAGAGGACAGGGTGGGGGAACTAATGAAAAACTGTTTTTT.

This chain connects TRBV11-3 to TRBJ1-1, with 10 positions matching TRBD1. The junction had 12 bases not matched to a gene; V was cut back by 5 bases and J by 6 bases. The CDR3 consists of 16 residues. Germline V lookup: CDR1 SGHNT, CDR2 YENEEA. DNA for the CDR3: TGTGCCAGCAGCCTCTTGACAGGGGGCGTCTCCCCTGAAGCTTTCTTT. As protein: CASSLLTGGVSPEAFF.

A single count supports this clone. The genes are TRBV11-2 and TRBJ2-1; D ambiguous. CDR1 SGHAT and CDR2 FQNNGV come from the germline V gene. The CDR3 is 11 amino acids. Trimming cost V 4 bases and J 10 bases, with 8 bases left between them. CDR3 coding DNA: TGTGCCAGCAGCTCCTCGCTAGAGCAGTTCTTC. This encodes CASSSSLEQFF. The full variable domain, with the rest looked up from reference TRBV11-2 and TRBJ2-1, is EAGVAQSPRYKIIEKRQSVAFWCNPISGHATLYWYQQILGQGPKLLIQFQNNGVVDDSQLPKDRFSAERLKGVDSTLKIQPAKLEDSAVYLCASSSSLEQFFGPGTRLTVL.

The chain joins TRBV29-1 to TRBJ2-7, with 10 bases aligning to TRBD1. The CDR3 extends over 12 amino acids. From germline, CDR1 is SQVTM and CDR2 ANQGSEA. After removal of 5 bases from V and 11 bases from J, the junction contained 9 bases not matched to a gene. The CDR3: CSVKTGTGEEYF. In DNA form, the CDR3 reads TGCAGCGTTAAGACCGGGACAGGGGAAGAGTACTTC.

The chain recombines TRBV5-1 with TRBJ2-1, with 7 bases aligning to TRBD2. The CDR3 contains 15 residues. Looked up from germline, CDR1 is SGHRS and CDR2 is YFSETQ. Germline trimming cut 1 base from V and 7 bases from J; bases unmatched to any gene: 8. Written as DNA, the CDR3 is TGCGCCAGCAGCTTGATTTATCTGCGGGGGAATGAGCAGTTCTTC. It translates to CASSLIYLRGNEQFF.

This clone is a singleton in its sample. The V gene is TRBV2, the J gene TRBJ2-4; TRBD1 matches at 7 bases. The CDR3 totals 13 residues. The germline CDR1 and CDR2 sequences are SNHLY and FYNNEI. Germline trimming cut 8 bases from V and 3 bases from J; bases unmatched to any gene: 4. The CDR3 DNA reads as TGTGCCAGCCATCAGGGGGTCAAAAACATTCAGTACTTC. This encodes CASHQGVKNIQYF.

The V and J genes are TRBV27 and TRBJ2-3; D may be TRBD1 (5 bases). This CDR3 is built from 14 residues. In germline, CDR1 is MNHEY, CDR2 SMNVEV (reference sequence). Between the trimmed V and J ends, which lost 2 bases and 4 bases, there was a span of 10 bases. CDR3 amino acids: CASSLRGSPDTQYF. CDR3 nucleotide sequence: TGTGCCAGCAGTTTAAGGGGTTCGCCAGATACGCAGTATTTT.

The CDR3 sequence is CASSQFSNYGYTF. The DNA for the CDR3 is TGCGCCAGCAGCCAATTCAGTAACTATGGCTACACCTTC. The rearrangement uses TRBV4-3 and TRBJ1-2, with unresolved D. CDR3 length: 13 residues. Looked up from germline, CDR1 is LGHNA and CDR2 is YSLEER. V lost 2 bases and J lost 1, with 5 bases in between.

This chain links TRBV6-5 with TRBJ1-2; D is uncertain. CDR3 length: 13 amino acids. CDR1 and CDR2 from the germline V gene are MNHEY and SVGAGI. The V end was cut by 8 bases, the J end by 0 bases, with 10 bases between. Here the CDR3 reads CASRREANYGYTF. For the CDR3, the DNA is TGTGCCAGCCGGAGGGAAGCTAACTATGGCTACACCTTC.

The rearrangement joins TRBV28 to TRBJ1-3; TRBD1 might be the D (6 bases). This CDR3 is 17 amino acids long. With 3 bases removed from V and 0 bases from J, the gap between germline ends came to 15 bases. Germline-derived CDR1 and CDR2 are MDHEN and SYDVKM. The CDR3 loop is CASSFRGGLFSGNTIYF. The CDR3 DNA reads TGTGCCAGCAGTTTCCGGGGGGGGCTCTTCTCTGGAAACACCATATATTTT.